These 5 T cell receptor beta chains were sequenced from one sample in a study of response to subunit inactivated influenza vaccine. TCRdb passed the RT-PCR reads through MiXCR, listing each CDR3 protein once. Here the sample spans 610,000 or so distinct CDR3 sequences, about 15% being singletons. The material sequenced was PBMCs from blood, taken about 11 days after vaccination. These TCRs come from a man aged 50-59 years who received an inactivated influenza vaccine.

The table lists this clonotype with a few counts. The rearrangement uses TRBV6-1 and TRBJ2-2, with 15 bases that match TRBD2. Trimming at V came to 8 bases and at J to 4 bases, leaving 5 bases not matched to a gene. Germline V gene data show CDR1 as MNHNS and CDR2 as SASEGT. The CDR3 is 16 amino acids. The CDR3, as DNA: TGTGCCAGCGGGACTAGCGGGGGGCGGGGCACCGGGGAGCTGTTTTTT. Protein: CASGTSGGRGTGELFF.

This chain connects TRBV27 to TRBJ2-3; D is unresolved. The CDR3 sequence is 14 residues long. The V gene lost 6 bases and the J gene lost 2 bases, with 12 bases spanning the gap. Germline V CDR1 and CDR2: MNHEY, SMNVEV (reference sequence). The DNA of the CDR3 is TGTGCCAGCAGCCCTAGATGGGTCACAGATACGCAGTATTTT. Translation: CASSPRWVTDTQYF.

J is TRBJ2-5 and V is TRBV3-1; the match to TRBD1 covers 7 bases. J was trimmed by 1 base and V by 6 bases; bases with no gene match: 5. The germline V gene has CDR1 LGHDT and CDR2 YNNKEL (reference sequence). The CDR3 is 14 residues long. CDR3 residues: CASRRGQVQETQYF. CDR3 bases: TGTGCCAGCAGACGCGGACAGGTCCAAGAGACCCAGTACTTC.

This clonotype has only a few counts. The CDR3 reads CASSQEPSGRNTQYF. Here the CDR3 DNA reads TGTGCCAGCAGCCAGGAACCTAGCGGGAGAAATACGCAGTATTTT. This chain links TRBV7-2 with TRBJ2-3, with 10 bases matching TRBD2. The germline gives CDR1 SGHTA, CDR2 FQGNSA. V lost 5 bases and J lost 7; bases outside the gene matches: 9. CDR3 size: 15 residues.

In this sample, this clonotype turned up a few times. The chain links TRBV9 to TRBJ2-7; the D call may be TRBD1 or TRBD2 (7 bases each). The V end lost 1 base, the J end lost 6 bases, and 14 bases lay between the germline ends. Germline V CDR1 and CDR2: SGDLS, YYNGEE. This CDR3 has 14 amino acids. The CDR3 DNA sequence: TGTGCCAGCAGCGTAAGTCAGGGGGGGGCCGAGCAGTACTTC. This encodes CASSVSQGGAEQYF.